This TCR beta chain was sequenced during a study of regulatory T cells in long-lasting Graves disease (dated by TCRdb to the early 2020s). Study-wide context: Antithyroid drugs had been taken for less than 3 months by newly diagnosed Graves' disease patients. Persistent Graves' disease patients were compared with newly diagnosed Graves' disease patients by peripheral blood TCR sequencing and RNA sequencing. A total of 33 samples underwent TCR sequencing, from roughly 13 patients with persistent Graves' disease and some 20 patients with newly diagnosed Graves' disease. The study took place in China and was registered as a clinical trial.

The table lists this clonotype with a few counts. The clone's antigen remains unknown. Base quality data are lacking; no much larger clone is found one base away. Here is what the overall study found, with its caveats: More public clonotypes were shared among persistent patients (under 3,000) than among newly diagnosed patients (over 900). The study examined only peripheral blood because the primary lesion, thyroid tissue, could not be accessed. Only the TCR beta chain was sequenced and analyzed. Compared with newly diagnosed patients, persistent Graves' disease patients had lower TCR Shannon entropy and fewer highly expanded clones, which suggests clonal expansion. Preferential use of TRBV28, TRBJ1-2 and TRBJ2-5 was observed in persistent disease, whereas TRBV20-1 and TRBJ2-1 were favored in newly diagnosed disease. The authors noted that the small sample size was a limitation that may lower accuracy.

The CDR3 spans 14 residues, from the cysteine through the phenylalanine. This entry keeps only the CDR3 DNA: 42 bases, framed from base 1. From a lookup of the germline V gene, CDR1 and CDR2 are MDHEN and SYDVKM. At the junction V is shortened by 3 bases and J by 0 bases, with 8 bases in between. The time point label, read with the paper, signifies: newly diagnosed GD, antithyroid drugs for less than 3 months. For both TCR sequencing and RNA sequencing, RNA was extracted from PBMCs in TRIzol. Graves' disease was diagnosed according to American Thyroid Association guidelines. Patients were recruited from an endocrinology department in Xi'an, China. Each patient gave 7.5 to 10 milliliters of peripheral blood, collected in an EDTA anticoagulant tube. Ficoll Paque Plus density gradient separation was used to isolate PBMCs, and no further T cell sorting was done. RNA quality was checked with an Agilent 2100 Bioanalyzer and agarose gel, and concentration with a NanoDrop 2000.

Receptors were amplified or captured by multiplex PCR. Sequencer: Illumina HiSeq 4000. To build TCR beta libraries, CDR3 regions were amplified by Arm-PCR using iRepertoire HTBI primers. Before sequencing, the PCR products went through gel purification. The source study handled its data this way. Gene usage analysis of CDR3 amino acid clonotypes used the 60 to 80 TRBV and more than 13 TRBJ segments found across samples. COPE and FqMerger were used to merge the filtered high-quality paired reads into contigs. BLAST was used to align contigs to IMGT TRBV, TRBD and TRBJ reference genes, with CDR3 defined following IMGT. Any clonotype with a frequency above 0.1% was classified as a highly expanded clone. Repertoire diversity was measured by Shannon entropy, and V-J evenness by the Gini coefficient. A clonotype was considered public if more than one individual shared it. The public reads were reanalyzed by TCRdb: fastp trimming at Q25, MiXCR alignment, in-frame beta chains only. CDR3 protein sequences are deduplicated, and each keeps its most common genes and DNA. TCRdb, not the authors, supplied the V and J calls. This sample has 500,000 or so distinct CDR3 sequences in its table, and 15% to 20% of those were observed once. 9.5% to 15% of the sample belongs to the ten largest clones.

These data were also filed under a second study, of T cells in Graves' hyperthyroidism and ophthalmopathy. From the second report: Stable Graves' hyperthyroidism was defined as the absence of progression to ophthalmopathy over 18 months of follow-up. The hyperthyroidism patients were between 18 and 65 years old and newly diagnosed, with a disease duration of less than 2 months. Patients with uncontrolled infections, other autoimmune diseases, pregnancy or lactation were excluded. Diagnoses were based on clinical symptoms, serum thyroxine and TRAb, thyroid ultrasound and orbital computed tomography. For the first round of RT-PCR on the TCR CDR3, the HTBI primer set was used together with the Qiagen OneStep RT-PCR kit. Most expanded thyroid clonotypes (frequency above 0.001) were also detected in blood, suggesting blood repertoires may reflect thyroid immune responses. In cross-validation, a model built on a 13 V-J signature told ophthalmopathy apart from stable hyperthyroidism with 87.88% sensitivity and approximately 81% specificity, and in testing the same model reached 80%/75%. In validation, progression to ophthalmopathy was predicted by the model with about 70% sensitivity and around 75% specificity, a median of roughly six months before onset. To identify distinguishing TCR V-J signatures, a discovery cohort of around 100 patients was used, comprising 40 to 45 with Graves' ophthalmopathy and around 57 with stable Graves' hyperthyroidism. Whether ophthalmopathy could be predicted prospectively was tested in an independent validation cohort made up of under 20 hyperthyroidism patients plus 17 patients who later progressed to ophthalmopathy. The roughly 100 discovery patients were randomly split 7:3 into training and test sets. In addition, the study compared T-cell repertoires in thyroid tissue and in blood from roughly six Graves' hyperthyroidism patients. After sampling, hyperthyroidism patients received methimazole starting at 30 mg daily, and ophthalmopathy patients received high-dose intravenous methylprednisolone. Libraries were constructed in a second round of multiplex PCR, after which size selection and purification were carried out. Libraries were sequenced paired-end with 100 bp reads on an Illumina HiSeq2000. Raw data were processed with SOAPnuke, discarding reads with adapters, uncalled bases, mean Phred below 15, or no exact constant-primer or identifier match. High-quality paired reads were merged with COPE v1.2.5, and unique nucleotide sequences were defined as clonotypes. Clonotypes were aligned to IMGT TRBV, TRBD and TRBJ reference segments using MiTCR v1.1. The analysis included only V-J combinations with a frequency above 0.0001, which together covered over 98% of the repertoires. The TCS score was defined as the ratio of F50 (clonal expansion) to E x V (chaos), calculated using BLOSUM62-based TCRdist between CDR3 peptides within each V-J. Welch's t-statistics and random forest reduced around 520 V-J features to 10 to 15, which were used in a naive Bayes classifier (R e1071). Sample size was not statistically predetermined, and blinding of investigators to group allocation was not performed. According to the paper, TCR Vbeta CDR3 sequencing was carried out on 135 peripheral blood samples, which came from fewer than 50 ophthalmopathy, 75 or so hyperthyroidism and about 17 progressor patients.

Rearrangement joined TRBV28 to TRBJ1-1; the D gene cannot be resolved reliably. Source: peripheral blood mononuclear cells (PBMCs), taken at new diagnosis, from a patient treated with antithyroid drugs. This clonotype was sampled from a man aged 40-50 years with Graves disease. Donor details come from another sample of the same person, matched by shared clones. This receptor has the CDR3 CASSFRQMNTEAFF. Read as DNA, the sequence is TGTGCCAGCAGTTTCCGGCAGATGAACACTGAAGCTTTCTTT.